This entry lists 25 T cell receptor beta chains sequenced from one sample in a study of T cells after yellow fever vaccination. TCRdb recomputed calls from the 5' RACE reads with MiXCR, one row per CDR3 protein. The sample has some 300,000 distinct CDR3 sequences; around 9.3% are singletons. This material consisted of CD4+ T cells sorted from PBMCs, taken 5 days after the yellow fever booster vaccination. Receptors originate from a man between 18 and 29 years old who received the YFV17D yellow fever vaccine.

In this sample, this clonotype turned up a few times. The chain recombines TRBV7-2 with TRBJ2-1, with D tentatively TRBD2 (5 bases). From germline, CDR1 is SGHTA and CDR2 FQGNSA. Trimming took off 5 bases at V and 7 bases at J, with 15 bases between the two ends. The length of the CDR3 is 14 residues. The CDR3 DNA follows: TGTGCCAGCAGCCCTTATCCCGGGATAAATGAGCAGTTCTTC. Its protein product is CASSPYPGINEQFF.

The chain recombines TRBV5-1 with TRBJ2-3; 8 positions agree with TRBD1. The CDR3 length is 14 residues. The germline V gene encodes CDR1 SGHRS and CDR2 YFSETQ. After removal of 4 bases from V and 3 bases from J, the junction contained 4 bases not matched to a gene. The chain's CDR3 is CASSEGQVTDTQYF. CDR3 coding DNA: TGCGCCAGCAGCGAGGGACAGGTAACAGATACGCAGTATTTT.

Written as DNA, the CDR3 is TGTGCCAGCAGTTCTCGCGTCTACGAGCAGTACGTC. Its translation is CASSSRVYEQYV. The genes are TRBV6-2 or TRBV6-3 and TRBJ2-7; D is uncertain. V dropped 4 bases and J dropped 3 bases, with 7 bases sitting between them. Germline CDR1 reads MNHEY; CDR2 reads SVGEGT. This CDR3 spans 12 amino acids.

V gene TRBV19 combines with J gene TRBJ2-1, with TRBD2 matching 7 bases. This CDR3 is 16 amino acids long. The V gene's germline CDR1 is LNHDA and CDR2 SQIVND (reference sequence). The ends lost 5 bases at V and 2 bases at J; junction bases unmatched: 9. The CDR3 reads CASSPALAGAYNEQFF. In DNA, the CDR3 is TGTGCCAGTAGTCCAGCTCTCGCGGGGGCCTACAATGAGCAGTTCTTC.

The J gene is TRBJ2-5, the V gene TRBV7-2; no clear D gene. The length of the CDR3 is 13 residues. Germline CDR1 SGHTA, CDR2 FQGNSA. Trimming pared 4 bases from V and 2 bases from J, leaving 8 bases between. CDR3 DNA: TGTGCCAGCAGCTCGCAGAGACAAGAGACCCAGTACTTC. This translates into CASSSQRQETQYF.

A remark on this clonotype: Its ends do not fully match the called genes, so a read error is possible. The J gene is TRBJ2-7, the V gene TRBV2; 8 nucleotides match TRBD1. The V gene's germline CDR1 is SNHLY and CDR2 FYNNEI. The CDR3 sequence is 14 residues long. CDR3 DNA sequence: TGTGCCAGCAGTGTAGGGACAGGCTACTACCAGCAGTACTTC. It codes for CASSVGTGYYQQYF.

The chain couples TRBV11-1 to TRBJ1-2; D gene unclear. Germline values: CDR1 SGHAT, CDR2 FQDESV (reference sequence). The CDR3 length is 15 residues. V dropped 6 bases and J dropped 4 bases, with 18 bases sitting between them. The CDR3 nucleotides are TGTGCCAGCAGAAGCGGGCCCGGTGGCGTCTATGGCTACACCTTC. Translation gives CASRSGPGGVYGYTF.

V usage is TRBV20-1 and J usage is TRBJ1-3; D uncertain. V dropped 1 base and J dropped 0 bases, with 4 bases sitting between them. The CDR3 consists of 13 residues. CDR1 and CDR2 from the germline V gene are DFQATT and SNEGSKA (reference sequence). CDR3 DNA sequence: TGCAGTGCTAGAGGATACTCTGGAAACACCATATATTTT. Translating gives CSARGYSGNTIYF.

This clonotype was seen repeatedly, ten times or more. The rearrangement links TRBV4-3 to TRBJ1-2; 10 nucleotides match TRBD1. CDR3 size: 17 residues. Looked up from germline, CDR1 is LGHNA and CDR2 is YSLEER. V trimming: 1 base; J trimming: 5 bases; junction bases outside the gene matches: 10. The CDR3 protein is CASSQAFKGQGGYGYTF. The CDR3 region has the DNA TGCGCCAGCAGCCAAGCATTTAAAGGACAGGGGGGGTATGGCTACACCTTC.

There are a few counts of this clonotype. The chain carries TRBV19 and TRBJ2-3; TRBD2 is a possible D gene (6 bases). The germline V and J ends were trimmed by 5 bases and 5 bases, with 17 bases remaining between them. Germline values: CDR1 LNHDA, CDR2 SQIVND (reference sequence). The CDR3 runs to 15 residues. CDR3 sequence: CASSPAGPSVDTQYF. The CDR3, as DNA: TGTGCCAGTAGTCCGGCTGGGCCTAGCGTAGATACGCAGTATTTT.

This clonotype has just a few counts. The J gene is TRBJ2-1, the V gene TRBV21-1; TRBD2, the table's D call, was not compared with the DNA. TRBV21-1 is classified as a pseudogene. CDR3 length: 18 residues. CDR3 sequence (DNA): TGTGCCAGCAGCAAAGGGGCCCATAGCGGGGGTAACCACAATGAGCAGTTCTTC. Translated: CASSKGAHSGGNHNEQFF.

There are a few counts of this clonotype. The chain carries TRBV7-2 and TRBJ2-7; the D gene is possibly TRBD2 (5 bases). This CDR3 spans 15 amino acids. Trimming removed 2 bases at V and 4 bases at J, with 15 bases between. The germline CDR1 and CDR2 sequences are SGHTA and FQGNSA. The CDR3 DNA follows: TGTGCCAGCAGCTTAAAAGCGGCCGCCGAATACGAGCAGTACTTC. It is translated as CASSLKAAAEYEQYF.

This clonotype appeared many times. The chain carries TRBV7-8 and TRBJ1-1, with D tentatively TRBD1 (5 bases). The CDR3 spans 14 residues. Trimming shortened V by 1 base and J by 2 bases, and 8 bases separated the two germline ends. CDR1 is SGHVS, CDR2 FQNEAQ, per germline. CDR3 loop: CASSLGRGNTEAFF. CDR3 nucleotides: TGTGCCAGCAGCTTAGGGAGGGGCAACACTGAAGCTTTCTTT.

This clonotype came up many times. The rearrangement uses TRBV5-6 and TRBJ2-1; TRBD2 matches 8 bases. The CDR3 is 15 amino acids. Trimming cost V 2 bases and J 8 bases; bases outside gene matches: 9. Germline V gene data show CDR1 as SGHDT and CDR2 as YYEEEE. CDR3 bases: TGTGCCAGCAGCTTTGACCAGCGGGGGATCGATGAGCAGTTCTTC. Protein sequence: CASSFDQRGIDEQFF.

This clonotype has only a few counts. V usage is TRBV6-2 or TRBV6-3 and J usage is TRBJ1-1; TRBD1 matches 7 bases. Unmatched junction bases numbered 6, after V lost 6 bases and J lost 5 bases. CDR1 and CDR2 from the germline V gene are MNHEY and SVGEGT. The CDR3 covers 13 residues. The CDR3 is CASSADRATEAFF. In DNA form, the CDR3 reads TGTGCCAGCAGCGCAGACAGGGCGACTGAAGCTTTCTTT.

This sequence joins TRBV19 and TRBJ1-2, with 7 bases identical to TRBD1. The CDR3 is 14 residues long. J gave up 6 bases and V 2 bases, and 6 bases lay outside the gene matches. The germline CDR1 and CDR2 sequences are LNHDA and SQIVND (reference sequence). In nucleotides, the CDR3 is TGTGCCAGTAGTATATTCGGGACAGAGAATGGCTACACCTTC. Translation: CASSIFGTENGYTF.

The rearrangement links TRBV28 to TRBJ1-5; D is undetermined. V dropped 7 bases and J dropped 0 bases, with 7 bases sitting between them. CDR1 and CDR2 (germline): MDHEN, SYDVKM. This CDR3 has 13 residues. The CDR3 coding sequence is TGTGCCAGCAAAGACCCTAGCAATCAGCCCCAGCATTTT. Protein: CASKDPSNQPQHF.

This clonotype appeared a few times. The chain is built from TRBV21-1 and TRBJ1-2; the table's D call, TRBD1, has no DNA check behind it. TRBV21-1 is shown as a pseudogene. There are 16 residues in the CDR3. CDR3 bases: TGTGCCAGCAGCAAATCGGTACAGGGGGTAATTTTTGGCTACACCTTC. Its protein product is CASSKSVQGVIFGYTF.

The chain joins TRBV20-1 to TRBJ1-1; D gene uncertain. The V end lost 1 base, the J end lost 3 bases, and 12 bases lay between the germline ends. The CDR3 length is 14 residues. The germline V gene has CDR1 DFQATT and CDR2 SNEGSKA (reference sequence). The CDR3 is CSARGPGGYTEAFF. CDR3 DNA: TGCAGTGCTAGAGGACCGGGTGGGTACACTGAAGCTTTCTTT.

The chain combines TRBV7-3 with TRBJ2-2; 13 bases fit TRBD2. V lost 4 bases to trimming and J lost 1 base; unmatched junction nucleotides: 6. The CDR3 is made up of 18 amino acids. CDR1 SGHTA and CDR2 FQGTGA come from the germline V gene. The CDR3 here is CASSYRLAGGQNTGELFF. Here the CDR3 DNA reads TGTGCCAGCAGCTACCGACTAGCGGGGGGCCAGAACACCGGGGAGCTGTTTTTT.

DNA of the CDR3: TGTGCCAGCTCACCAACCGGGACTGAGCAGTTCTTC. Translated: CASSPTGTEQFF. V is TRBV18 and J is TRBJ2-1; D is tentatively TRBD1 or TRBD2 (5 bases each). The V end was cut by 2 bases, the J end by 9 bases, with 8 bases between. Germline V lookup: CDR1 KGHSH, CDR2 LQKENI. The CDR3 loop spans 12 amino acids.

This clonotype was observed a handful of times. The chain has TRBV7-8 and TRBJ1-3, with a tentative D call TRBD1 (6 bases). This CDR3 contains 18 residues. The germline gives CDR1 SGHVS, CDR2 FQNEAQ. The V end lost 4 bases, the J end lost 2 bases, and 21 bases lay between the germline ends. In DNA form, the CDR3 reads TGTGCCAGCAGCTCCCCCGGGTGGAGGGGGGGCACTGGAAACACCATATATTTT. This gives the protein CASSSPGWRGGTGNTIYF. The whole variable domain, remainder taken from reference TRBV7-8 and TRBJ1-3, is GAGVSQSPRYKVAKRGQDVALRCDPISGHVSLFWYQQALGQGPEFLTYFQNEAQLDKSGLPSDRFFAERPEGSVSTLKIQRTQQEDSAVYLCASSSPGWRGGTGNTIYFGEGSWLTVV.

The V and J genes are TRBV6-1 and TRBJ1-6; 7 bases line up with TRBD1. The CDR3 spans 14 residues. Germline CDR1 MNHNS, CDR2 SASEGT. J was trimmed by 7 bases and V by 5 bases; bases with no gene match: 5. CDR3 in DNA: TGTGCCAGCAGTAGACAGGGTGAGAATTCACCCCTCCACTTT. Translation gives CASSRQGENSPLHF.

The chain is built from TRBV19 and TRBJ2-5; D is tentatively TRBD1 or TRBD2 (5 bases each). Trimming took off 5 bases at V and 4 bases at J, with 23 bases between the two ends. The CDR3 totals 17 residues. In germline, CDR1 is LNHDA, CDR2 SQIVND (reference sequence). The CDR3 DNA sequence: TGTGCCAGTAGTCCCACTCCACAATCTTCAGGGACAGAGACCCAGTACTTC. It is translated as CASSPTPQSSGTETQYF.

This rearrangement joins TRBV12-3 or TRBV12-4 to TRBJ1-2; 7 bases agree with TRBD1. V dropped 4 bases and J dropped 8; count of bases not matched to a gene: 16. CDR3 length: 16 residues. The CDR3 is CASSSRGGTLMWGYTF. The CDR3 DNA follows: TGTGCCAGCAGTTCCAGGGGGGGTACCTTAATGTGGGGCTACACCTTC.